The text below deals with one T cell receptor (beta chain). The record originates from a study of T cell changes during pregnancy in multiple sclerosis. The repertoire was sequenced with immunoSEQ multiplex PCR; TCRdb's copy has only in-frame clones and lacks some. The table records around 97,000 clones, roughly 92% of them present only once. Trimming left V 4 bases short and J 7 bases short, with 17 bases between. This CDR3 region has 14 residues. CDR1 and CDR2 (germline): SGHRS, YFSETQ. The source was peripheral blood, collected after pregnancy. This TCR was sampled from a female donor with multiple sclerosis, enrolled in a pregnancy study. The rearrangement joins TRBV5-1 to TRBJ1-1; weak D call: TRBD1 (6 bases). DNA of the CDR3: TGCGCCAGCAGCGTCGGACAGAGAGGAGGTGAAGCTTTCTTT. Protein sequence: CASSVGQRGGEAFF.